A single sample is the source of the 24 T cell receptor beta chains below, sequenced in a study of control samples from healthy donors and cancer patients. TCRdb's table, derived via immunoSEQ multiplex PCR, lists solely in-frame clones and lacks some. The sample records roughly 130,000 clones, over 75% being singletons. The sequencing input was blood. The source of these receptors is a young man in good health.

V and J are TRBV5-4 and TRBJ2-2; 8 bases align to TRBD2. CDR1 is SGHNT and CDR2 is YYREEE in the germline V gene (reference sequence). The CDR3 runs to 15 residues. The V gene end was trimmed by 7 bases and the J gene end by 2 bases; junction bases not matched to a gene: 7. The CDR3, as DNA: TGTGCCAGCTCTCGACTAGCGTCCAACACCGGGGAGCTGTTTTTT. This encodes CASSRLASNTGELFF.

The CDR3 DNA reads as TGTGCCAGCAGGACTAGCGCTGAAGAGACCCAGTACTTC. Translating gives CASRTSAEETQYF. The chain recombines TRBV6-6 with TRBJ2-5, with 8 bases fitting TRBD2. The ends lost 6 bases at V and 3 bases at J; junction bases unmatched: 3. The length of the CDR3 is 13 residues. CDR1 and CDR2 (germline): MNHNY, SVGAGI (reference sequence).

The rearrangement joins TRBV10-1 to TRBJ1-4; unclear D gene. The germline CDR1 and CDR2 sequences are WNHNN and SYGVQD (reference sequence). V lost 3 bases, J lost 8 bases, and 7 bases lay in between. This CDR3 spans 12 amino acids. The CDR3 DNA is TGCGCCAGCAGTGACAGCGGAGAAAAACTGTTTTTT. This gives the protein CASSDSGEKLFF.

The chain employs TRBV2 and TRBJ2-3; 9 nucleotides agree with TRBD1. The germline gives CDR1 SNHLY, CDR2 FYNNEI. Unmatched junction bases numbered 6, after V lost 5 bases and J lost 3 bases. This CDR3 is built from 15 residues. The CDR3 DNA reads TGTGCCAGCAGTTCCGGGACAGGGAGAACAGATACGCAGTATTTT. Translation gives CASSSGTGRTDTQYF.

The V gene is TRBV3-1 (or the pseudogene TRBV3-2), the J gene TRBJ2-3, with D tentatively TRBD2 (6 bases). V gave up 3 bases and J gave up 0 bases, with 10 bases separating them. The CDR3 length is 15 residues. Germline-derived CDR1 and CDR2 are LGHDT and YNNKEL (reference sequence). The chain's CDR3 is CASSQVGTSTDTQYF. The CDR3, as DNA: TGTGCCAGCAGCCAGGTCGGGACTAGCACAGATACGCAGTATTTT.

In DNA form, the CDR3 reads TGTGCCAGCAGCGTAGGTCAGGGCAATCAGCCCCAGCATTTT. Translated, it gives CASSVGQGNQPQHF. V and J are TRBV9 and TRBJ1-5; D remains unclear. V was clipped by 0 bases and J by 2 bases, with 6 bases between them. CDR1 is SGDLS, CDR2 YYNGEE, per germline. This CDR3 spans 14 amino acids.

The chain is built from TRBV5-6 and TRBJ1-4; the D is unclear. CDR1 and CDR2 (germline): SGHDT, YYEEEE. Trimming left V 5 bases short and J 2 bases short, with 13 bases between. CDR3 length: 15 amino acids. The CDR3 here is CASSGNPGTNEKLFF. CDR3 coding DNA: TGTGCCAGCAGTGGTAATCCCGGGACTAATGAAAAACTGTTTTTT. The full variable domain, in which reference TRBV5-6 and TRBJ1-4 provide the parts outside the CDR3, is DAGVTQSPTHLIKTRGQQVTLRCSPKSGHDTVSWYQQALGQGPQFIFQYYEEEERQRGNFPDRFSGHQFPNYSSELNVNALLLGDSALYLCASSGNPGTNEKLFFGSGTQLSVL.

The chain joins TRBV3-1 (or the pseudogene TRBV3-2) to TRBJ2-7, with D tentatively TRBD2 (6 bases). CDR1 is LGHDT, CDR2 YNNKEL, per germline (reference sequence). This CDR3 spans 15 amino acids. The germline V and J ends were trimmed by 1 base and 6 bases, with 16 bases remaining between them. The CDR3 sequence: CASSQGFSGPVEQYV. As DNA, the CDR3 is TGTGCCAGCAGCCAAGGTTTTAGCGGTCCTGTCGAGCAGTACGTC.

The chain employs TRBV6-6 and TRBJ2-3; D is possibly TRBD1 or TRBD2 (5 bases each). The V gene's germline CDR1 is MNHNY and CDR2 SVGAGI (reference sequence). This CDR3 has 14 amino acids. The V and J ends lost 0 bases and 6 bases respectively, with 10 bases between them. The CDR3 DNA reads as TGTGCCAGCAGTTACTCGAGGGGCAGCGATACGCAGTATTTT. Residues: CASSYSRGSDTQYF.

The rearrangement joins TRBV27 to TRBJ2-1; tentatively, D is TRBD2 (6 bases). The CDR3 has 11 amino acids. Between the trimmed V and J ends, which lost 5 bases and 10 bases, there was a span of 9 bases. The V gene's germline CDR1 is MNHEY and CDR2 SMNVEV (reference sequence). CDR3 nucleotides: TGTGCCAGCAGTCTGGGGAGGGAGCAGTTCTTC. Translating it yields CASSLGREQFF.

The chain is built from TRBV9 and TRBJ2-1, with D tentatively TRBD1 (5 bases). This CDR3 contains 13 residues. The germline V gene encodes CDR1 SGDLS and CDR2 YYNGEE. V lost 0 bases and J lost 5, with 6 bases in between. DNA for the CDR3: TGTGCCAGCAGCGTAGGCAGGGACAATGAGCAGTTCTTC. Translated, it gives CASSVGRDNEQFF.

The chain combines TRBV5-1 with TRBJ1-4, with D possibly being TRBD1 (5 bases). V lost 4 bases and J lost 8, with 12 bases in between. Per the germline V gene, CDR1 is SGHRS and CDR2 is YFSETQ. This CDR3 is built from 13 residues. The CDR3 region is CASSAGIAEKLFF. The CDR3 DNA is TGCGCCAGCAGCGCAGGGATCGCAGAAAAACTGTTTTTT.

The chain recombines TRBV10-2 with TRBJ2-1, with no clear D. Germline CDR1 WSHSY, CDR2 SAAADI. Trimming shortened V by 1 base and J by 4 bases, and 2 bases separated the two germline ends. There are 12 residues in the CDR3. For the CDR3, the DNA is TGCGCCAGCAGTGAGTTGTACAATGAGCAGTTCTTC. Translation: CASSELYNEQFF.

The CDR3 sequence: CASSPGRGEKLFF. The CDR3 coding sequence is TGTGCCAGCAGCCCCGGGCGGGGAGAAAAACTGTTTTTT. The genes are TRBV7-9 and TRBJ1-4; D is undetermined. Germline CDR1 SEHNR, CDR2 FQNEAQ (reference sequence). V was clipped by 5 bases and J by 8 bases, with 12 bases between them. The CDR3 sequence is 13 residues long.

The CDR3 DNA sequence: TGTGCCAGCAGAGAAGGGCTTGGCAATCAGCCCCAGCATTTT. Translating it yields CASREGLGNQPQHF. The chain couples TRBV28 to TRBJ1-5; D not certain. CDR1 is MDHEN and CDR2 is SYDVKM in the germline V gene. CDR3 length equals 14 residues. V dropped 6 bases and J dropped 2 bases, with 11 bases sitting between them.

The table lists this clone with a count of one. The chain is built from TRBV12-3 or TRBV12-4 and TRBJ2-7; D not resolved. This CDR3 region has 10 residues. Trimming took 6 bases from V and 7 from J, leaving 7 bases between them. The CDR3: CASRSGEQYV. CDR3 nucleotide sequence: TGTGCCAGCAGAAGTGGGGAGCAGTACGTC.

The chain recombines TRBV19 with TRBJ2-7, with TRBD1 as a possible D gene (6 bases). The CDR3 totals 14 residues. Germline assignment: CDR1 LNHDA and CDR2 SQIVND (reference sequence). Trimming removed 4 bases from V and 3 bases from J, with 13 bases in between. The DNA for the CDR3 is TGTGCCAGTAGTACCGGCGGACAGATCTACGAGCAGTACTTC. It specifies CASSTGGQIYEQYF. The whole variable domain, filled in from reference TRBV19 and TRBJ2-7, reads DGGITQSPKYLFRKEGQNVTLSCEQNLNHDAMYWYRQDPGQGLRLIYYSQIVNDFQKGDIAEGYSVSREKKESFPLTVTSAQKNPTAFYLCASSTGGQIYEQYFGPGTRLTVT.

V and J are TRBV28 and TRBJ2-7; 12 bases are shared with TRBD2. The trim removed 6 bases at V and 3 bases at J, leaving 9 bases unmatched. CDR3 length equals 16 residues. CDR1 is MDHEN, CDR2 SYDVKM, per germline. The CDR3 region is CASSPLAGGPVYEQYV. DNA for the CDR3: TGTGCCAGCAGCCCCCTAGCGGGAGGGCCAGTCTACGAGCAGTACGTC.

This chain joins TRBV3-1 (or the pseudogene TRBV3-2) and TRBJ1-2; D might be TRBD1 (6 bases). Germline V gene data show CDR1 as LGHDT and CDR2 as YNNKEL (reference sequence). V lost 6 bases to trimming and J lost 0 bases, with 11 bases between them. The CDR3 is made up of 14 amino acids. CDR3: CASRPTGANYGYTF. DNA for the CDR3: TGTGCCAGCAGACCGACAGGCGCTAACTATGGCTACACCTTC.

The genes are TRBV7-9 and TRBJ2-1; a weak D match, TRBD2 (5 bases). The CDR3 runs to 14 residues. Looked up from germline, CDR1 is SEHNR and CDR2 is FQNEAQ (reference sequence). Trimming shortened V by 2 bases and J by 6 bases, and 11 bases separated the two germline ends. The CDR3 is CASSLRASINEQFF. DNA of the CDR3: TGTGCCAGCAGCTTACGGGCTAGCATCAATGAGCAGTTCTTC.

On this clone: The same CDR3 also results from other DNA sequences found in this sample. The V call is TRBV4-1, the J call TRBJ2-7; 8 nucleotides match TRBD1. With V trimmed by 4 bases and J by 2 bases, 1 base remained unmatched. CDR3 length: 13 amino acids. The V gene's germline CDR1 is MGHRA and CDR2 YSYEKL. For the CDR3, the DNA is TGCGCCAGCAGCCGGGACAGGACCTACGAGCAGTACTTC. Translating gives CASSRDRTYEQYF.

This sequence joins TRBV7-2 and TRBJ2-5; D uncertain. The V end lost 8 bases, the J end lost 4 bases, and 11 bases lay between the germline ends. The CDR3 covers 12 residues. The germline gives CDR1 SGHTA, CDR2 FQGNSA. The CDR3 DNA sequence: TGTGCCAGCGGGGTAGACCCAGAGACCCAGTACTTC. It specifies CASGVDPETQYF.

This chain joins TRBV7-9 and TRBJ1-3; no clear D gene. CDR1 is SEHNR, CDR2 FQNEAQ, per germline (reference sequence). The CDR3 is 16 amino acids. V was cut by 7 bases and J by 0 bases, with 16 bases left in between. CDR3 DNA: TGTGCCAGCATTCCGGACGTGCCTCTCTCTGGAAACACCATATATTTT. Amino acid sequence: CASIPDVPLSGNTIYF.

DNA of the CDR3: TGTGCCAGCAGTTACGTTTTCGGTGGGACAGAGAACACTGAAGCTTTCTTT. Its translation is CASSYVFGGTENTEAFF. The chain recombines TRBV6-2 or TRBV6-3 with TRBJ1-1, with 7 bases that match TRBD1. The V and J ends lost 2 bases and 1 base, in that order; junction bases with no gene match: 10. Per the germline V gene, CDR1 is MNHEY and CDR2 is SVGEGT. The CDR3 contains 17 residues.